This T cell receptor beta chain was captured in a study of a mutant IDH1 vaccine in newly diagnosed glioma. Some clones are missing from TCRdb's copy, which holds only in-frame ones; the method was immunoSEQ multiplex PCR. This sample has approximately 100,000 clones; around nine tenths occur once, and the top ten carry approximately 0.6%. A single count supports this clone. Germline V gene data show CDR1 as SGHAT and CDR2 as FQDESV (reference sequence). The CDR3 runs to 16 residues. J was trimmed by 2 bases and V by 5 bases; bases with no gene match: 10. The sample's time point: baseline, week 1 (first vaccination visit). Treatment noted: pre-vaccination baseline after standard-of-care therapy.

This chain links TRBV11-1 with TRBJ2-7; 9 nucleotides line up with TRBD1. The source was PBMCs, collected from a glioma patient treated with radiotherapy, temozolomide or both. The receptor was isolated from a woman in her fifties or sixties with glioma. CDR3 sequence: CASSPGPGQGAYEQYF. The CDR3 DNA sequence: TGTGCCAGCAGCCCAGGGCCGGGACAGGGAGCCTACGAGCAGTACTTC.